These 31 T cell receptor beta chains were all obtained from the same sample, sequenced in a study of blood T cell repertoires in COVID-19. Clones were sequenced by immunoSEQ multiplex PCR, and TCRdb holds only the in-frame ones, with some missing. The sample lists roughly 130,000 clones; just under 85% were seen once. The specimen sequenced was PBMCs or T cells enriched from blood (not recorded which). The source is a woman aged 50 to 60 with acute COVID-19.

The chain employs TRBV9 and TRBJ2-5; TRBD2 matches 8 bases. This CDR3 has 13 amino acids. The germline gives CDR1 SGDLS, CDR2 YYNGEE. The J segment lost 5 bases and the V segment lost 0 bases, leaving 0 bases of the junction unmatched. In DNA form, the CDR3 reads TGTGCCAGCAGCGTAGTAGCGGGGGAGACCCAGTACTTC. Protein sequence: CASSVVAGETQYF. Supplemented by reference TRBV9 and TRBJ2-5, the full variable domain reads DSGVTQTPKHLITATGQRVTLRCSPRSGDLSVYWYQQSLDQGLQFLIQYYNGEERAKGNILERFSAQQFPDLHSELNLSSLELGDSALYFCASSVVAGETQYFGPGTRLLVL.

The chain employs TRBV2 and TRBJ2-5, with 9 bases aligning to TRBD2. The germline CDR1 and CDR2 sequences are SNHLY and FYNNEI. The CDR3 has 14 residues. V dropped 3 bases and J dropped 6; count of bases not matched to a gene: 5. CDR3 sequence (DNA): TGTGCCAGCAGTGAGGGGCGGGAGGGGAAGACCCAGTACTTC. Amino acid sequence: CASSEGREGKTQYF. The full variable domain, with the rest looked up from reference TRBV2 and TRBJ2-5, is EPEVTQTPSHQVTQMGQEVILRCVPISNHLYFYWYRQILGQKVEFLVSFYNNEISEKSEIFDDQFSVERPDGSNFTLKIRSTKLEDSAMYFCASSEGREGKTQYFGPGTRLLVL.

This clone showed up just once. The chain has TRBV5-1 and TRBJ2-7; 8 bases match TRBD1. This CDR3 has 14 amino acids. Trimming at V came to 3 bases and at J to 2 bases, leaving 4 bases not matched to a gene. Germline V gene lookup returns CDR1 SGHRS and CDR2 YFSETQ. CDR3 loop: CASSSQGAPYEQYF. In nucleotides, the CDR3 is TGCGCCAGCAGCTCCCAGGGGGCTCCCTACGAGCAGTACTTC.

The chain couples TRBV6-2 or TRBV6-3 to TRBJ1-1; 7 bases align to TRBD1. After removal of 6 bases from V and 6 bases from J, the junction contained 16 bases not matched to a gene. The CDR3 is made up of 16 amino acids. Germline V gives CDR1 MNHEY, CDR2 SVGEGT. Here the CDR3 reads CASSPTLTGVGPEAFF. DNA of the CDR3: TGTGCCAGCAGCCCTACCCTTACAGGGGTGGGCCCTGAAGCTTTCTTT.

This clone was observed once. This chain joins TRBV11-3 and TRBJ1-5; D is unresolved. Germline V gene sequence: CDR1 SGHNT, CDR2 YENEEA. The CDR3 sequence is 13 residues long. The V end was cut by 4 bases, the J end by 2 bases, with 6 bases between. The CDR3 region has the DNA TGTGCCAGCAGCTCCCAGGGCAATCAGCCCCAGCATTTT. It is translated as CASSSQGNQPQHF.

CDR3 in amino acids: CASSLLEGTDTQYF. DNA of the CDR3: TGTGCCAGCAGCCTCCTAGAGGGCACAGATACGCAGTATTTT. The chain recombines TRBV7-9 with TRBJ2-3; no reliable D call. The CDR3 runs 14 residues. CDR1 is SEHNR and CDR2 is FQNEAQ in the germline V gene (reference sequence). V was cut by 5 bases and J by 1 base, with 10 bases left in between. Drawing the rest from reference TRBV7-9 and TRBJ2-3, the complete variable domain is DTGVSQNPRHKITKRGQNVTFRCDPISEHNRLYWYRQTLGQGPEFLTYFQNEAQLEKSRLLSDRFSAERPKGSFSTLEIQRTEQGDSAMYLCASSLLEGTDTQYFGPGTRLTVL.

CDR3 region: CASSQGLAYEQYF. CDR3 bases: TGTGCCAGCAGCCAGGGACTAGCCTACGAGCAGTACTTC. The J gene is TRBJ2-7, the V gene TRBV3-1 (or the pseudogene TRBV3-2); 8 bases are shared with TRBD2. From germline, CDR1 is LGHDT and CDR2 YNNKEL (reference sequence). The trim removed 3 bases at V and 2 bases at J, leaving 0 bases unmatched. The CDR3 is 13 amino acids.

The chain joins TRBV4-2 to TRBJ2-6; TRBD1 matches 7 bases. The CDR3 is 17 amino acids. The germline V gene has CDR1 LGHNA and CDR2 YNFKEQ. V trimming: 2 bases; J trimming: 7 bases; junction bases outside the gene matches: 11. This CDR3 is CASSQPTGDLLANVLTF. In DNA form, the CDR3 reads TGTGCCAGCAGCCAACCAACAGGGGATCTATTAGCCAACGTCCTGACTTTC.

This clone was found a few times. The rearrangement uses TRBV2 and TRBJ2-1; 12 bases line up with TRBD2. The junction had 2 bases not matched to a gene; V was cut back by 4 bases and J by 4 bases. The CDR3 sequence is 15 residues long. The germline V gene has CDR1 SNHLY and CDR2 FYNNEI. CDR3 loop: CASSGLAGVYNEQFF. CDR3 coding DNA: TGTGCCAGCAGTGGACTAGCGGGAGTTTACAATGAGCAGTTCTTC.

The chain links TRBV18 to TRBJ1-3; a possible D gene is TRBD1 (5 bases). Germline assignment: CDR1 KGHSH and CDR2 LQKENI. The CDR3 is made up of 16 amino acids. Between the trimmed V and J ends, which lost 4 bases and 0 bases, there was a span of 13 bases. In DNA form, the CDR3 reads TGTGCCAGCTCACTACAGGATCCCATCTCTGGAAACACCATATATTTT. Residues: CASSLQDPISGNTIYF.

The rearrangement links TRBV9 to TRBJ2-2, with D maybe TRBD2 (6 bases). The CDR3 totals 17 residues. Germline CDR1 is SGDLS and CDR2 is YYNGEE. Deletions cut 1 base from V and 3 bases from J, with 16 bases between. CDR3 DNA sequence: TGTGCCAGCAGCGTAAATCCCGGGAGTAACGACACCGGGGAGCTGTTTTTT. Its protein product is CASSVNPGSNDTGELFF.

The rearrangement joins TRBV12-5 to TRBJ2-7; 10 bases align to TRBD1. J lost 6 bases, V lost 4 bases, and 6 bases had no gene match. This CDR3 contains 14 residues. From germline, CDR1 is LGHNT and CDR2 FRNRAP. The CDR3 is CASGWGQGLGEQYF. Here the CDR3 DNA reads TGTGCTAGTGGTTGGGGACAGGGGCTGGGCGAGCAGTACTTC.

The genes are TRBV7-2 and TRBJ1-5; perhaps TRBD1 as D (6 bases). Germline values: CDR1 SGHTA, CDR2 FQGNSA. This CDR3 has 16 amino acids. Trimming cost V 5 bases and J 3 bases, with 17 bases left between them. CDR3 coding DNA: TGTGCCAGCAGCCAGGGGAACAGAGCCCTCAATCAGCCCCAGCATTTT. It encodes CASSQGNRALNQPQHF.

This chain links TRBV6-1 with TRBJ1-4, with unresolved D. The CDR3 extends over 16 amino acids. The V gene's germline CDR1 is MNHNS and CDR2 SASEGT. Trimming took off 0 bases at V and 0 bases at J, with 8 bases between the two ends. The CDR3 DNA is TGTGCCAGCAGTGAAGCGCGGAAAGCAACTAATGAAAAACTGTTTTTT. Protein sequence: CASSEARKATNEKLFF.

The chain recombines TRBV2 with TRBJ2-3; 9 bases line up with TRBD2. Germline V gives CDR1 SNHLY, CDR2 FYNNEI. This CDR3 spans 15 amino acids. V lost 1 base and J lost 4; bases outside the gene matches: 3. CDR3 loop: CASSEDSGGSDTQYF. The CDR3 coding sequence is TGTGCCAGCAGTGAAGACAGCGGGGGGTCAGATACGCAGTATTTT.

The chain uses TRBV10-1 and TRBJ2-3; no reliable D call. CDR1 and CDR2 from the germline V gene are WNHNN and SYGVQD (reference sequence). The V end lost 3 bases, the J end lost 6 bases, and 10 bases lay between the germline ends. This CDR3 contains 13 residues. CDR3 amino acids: CASSDSVPDTQYF. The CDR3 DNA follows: TGCGCCAGCAGTGATTCAGTCCCGGATACGCAGTATTTT.

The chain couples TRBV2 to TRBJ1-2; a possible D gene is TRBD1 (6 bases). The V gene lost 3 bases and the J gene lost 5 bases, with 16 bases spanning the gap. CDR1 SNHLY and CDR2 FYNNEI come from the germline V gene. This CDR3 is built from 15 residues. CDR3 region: CASSEGAPARYGYTF. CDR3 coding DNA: TGTGCCAGCAGTGAGGGGGCGCCAGCACGTTATGGCTACACCTTC.

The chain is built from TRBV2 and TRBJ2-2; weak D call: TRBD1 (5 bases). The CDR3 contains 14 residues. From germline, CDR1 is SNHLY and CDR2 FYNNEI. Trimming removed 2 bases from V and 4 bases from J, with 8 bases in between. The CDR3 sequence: CASSESQGTGELFF. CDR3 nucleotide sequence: TGTGCCAGCAGTGAAAGCCAGGGCACCGGGGAGCTGTTTTTT.

CDR3 sequence (DNA): TGTGCCAGCTCACCAGGGTCAGGCAACTATGGCTACACCTTC. The encoded protein is CASSPGSGNYGYTF. This chain connects TRBV18 to TRBJ1-2; the D is unclear. The CDR3 spans 14 residues. Germline CDR1 is KGHSH and CDR2 is LQKENI. V lost 2 bases and J 2 bases, leaving 9 bases between the germline ends. Drawing the rest from reference TRBV18 and TRBJ1-2, the complete variable domain is NAGVMQNPRHLVRRRGQEARLRCSPMKGHSHVYWYRQLPEEGLKFMVYLQKENIIDESGMPKERFSAEFPKEGPSILRIQQVVRGDSAAYFCASSPGSGNYGYTFGSGTRLTVV.

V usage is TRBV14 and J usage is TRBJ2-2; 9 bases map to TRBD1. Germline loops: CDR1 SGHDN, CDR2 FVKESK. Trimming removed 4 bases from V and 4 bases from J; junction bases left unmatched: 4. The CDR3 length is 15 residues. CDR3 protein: CASSPTGGITGELFF. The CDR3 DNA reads TGTGCCAGCAGCCCGACAGGGGGGATCACCGGGGAGCTGTTTTTT.

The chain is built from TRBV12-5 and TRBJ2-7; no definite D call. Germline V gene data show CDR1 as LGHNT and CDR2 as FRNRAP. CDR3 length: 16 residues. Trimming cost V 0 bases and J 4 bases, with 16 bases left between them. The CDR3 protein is CASGLVPGPLPYEQYF. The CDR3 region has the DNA TGTGCTAGTGGTTTGGTACCGGGTCCTCTTCCTTACGAGCAGTACTTC.

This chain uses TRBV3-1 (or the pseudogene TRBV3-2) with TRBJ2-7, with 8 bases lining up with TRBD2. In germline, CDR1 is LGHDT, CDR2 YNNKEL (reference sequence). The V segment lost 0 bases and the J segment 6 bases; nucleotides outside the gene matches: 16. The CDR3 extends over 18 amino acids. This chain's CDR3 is CASSQDPGGAGRSGEQYF. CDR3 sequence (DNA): TGTGCCAGCAGCCAAGACCCGGGGGGGGCGGGAAGATCAGGCGAGCAGTACTTC.

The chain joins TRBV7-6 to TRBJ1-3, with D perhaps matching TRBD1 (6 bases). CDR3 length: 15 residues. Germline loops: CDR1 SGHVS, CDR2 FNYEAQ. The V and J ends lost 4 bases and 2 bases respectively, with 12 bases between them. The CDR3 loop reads CASSYGQPPGNTIYF. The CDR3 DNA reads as TGTGCCAGCAGCTACGGACAGCCTCCTGGAAACACCATATATTTT. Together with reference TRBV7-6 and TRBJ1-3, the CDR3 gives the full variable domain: GAGVSQSPRYKVTKRGQDVALRCDPISGHVSLYWYRQALGQGPEFLTYFNYEAQQDKSGLPNDRFSAERPEGSISTLTIQRTEQRDSAMYRCASSYGQPPGNTIYFGEGSWLTVV.

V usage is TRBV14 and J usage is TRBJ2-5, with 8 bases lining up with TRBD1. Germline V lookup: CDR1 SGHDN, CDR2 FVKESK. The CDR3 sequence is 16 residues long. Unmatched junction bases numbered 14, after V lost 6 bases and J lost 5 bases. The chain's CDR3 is CASRRTGQGRLETQYF. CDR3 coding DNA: TGTGCCAGCAGGCGCACCGGACAGGGTCGGTTGGAGACCCAGTACTTC. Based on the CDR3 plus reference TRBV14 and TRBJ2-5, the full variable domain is EAGVTQFPSHSVIEKGQTVTLRCDPISGHDNLYWYRRVMGKEIKFLLHFVKESKQDESGMPNNRFLAERTGGTYSTLKVQPAELEDSGVYFCASRRTGQGRLETQYFGPGTRLLVL.

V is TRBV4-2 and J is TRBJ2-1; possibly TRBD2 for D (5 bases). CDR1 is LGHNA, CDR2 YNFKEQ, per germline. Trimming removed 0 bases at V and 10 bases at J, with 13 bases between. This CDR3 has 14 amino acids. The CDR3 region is CASSQDSEVKEQFF. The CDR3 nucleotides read TGTGCCAGCAGCCAAGACTCGGAGGTAAAGGAGCAGTTCTTC.

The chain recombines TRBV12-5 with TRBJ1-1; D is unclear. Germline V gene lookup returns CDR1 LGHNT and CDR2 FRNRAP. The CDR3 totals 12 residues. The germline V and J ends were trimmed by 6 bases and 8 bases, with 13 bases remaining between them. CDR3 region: CASGPQTREAFF. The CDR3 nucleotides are TGTGCTAGTGGCCCCCAAACGAGGGAAGCTTTCTTT. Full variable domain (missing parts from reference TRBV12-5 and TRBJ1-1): DARVTQTPRHKVTEMGQEVTMRCQPILGHNTVFWYRQTMMQGLELLAYFRNRAPLDDSGMPKDRFSAEMPDATLATLKIQPSEPRDSAVYFCASGPQTREAFFGQGTRLTVV.

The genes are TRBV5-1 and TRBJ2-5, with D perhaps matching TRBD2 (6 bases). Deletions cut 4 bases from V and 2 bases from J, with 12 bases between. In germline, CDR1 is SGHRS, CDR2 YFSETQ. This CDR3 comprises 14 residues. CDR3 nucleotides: TGCGCCAGCAGCCCGACGACTAGGCAAGAGACCCAGTACTTC. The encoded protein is CASSPTTRQETQYF.

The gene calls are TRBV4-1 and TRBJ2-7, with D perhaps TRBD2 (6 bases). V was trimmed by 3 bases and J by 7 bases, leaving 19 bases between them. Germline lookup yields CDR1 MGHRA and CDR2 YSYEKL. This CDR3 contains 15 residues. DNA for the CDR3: TGCGCCAGCAGCCACGCCGGGACTGACGCGGGAGAGCAGTACTTC. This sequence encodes CASSHAGTDAGEQYF.

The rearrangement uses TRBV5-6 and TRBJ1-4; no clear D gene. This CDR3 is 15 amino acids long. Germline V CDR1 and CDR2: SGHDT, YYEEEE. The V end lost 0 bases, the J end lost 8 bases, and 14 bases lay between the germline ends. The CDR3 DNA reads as TGTGCCAGCAGCTTGGAAGGCAGTTTCGGGGAAAAACTGTTTTTT. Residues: CASSLEGSFGEKLFF.

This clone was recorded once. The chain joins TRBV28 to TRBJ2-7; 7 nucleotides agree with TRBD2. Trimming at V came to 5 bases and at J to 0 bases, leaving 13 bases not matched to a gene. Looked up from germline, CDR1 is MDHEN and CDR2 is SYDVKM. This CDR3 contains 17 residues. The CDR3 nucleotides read TGTGCCAGCAGTGCCCGCAAGGCGGGAGCCTCCTCCTACGAGCAGTACTTC. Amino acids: CASSARKAGASSYEQYF.

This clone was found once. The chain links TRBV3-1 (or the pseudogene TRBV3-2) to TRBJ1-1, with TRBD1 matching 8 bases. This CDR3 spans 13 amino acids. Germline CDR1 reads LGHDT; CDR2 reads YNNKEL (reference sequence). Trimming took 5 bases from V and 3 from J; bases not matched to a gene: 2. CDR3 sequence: CASSLTGDTEAFF. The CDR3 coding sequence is TGTGCCAGCAGCTTGACAGGGGACACTGAAGCTTTCTTT.